The TCR beta chain under discussion was sequenced for a study of metastatic and nonmetastatic thyroid tumors. Study-wide background: Where malignant and benign thyroid patients were concerned, repertoires were compared across blood and tumor or nodule tissue. Study-level findings and limits: The reported finding was significantly higher TCR beta diversity in malignant thyroid tumors relative to benign nodules, in blood and tumor.

The CDR3 spans 16 residues. V was clipped by 5 bases and J by 0 bases, with 17 bases between them. In the study's own analysis: Across clinicopathological groups, CDR3 differences served as the basis for building a distant-metastasis classifier for papillary thyroid cancer. Using MiXCR, TCRdb reanalyzed the PCR reads. These V and J calls rely on TCRdb rather than the paper's analysis. Among about 13,000 clones, roughly 35% were seen once, and the ten largest hold roughly 13%. This clone was picked up a small number of times. Its matching antigen is unknown. No treatment had been given to any patient before thyroid surgery.

The TCR was taken from a male donor with papillary thyroid cancer or a benign thyroid nodule (not recorded which). Some clones in this sample may be carry-over from other donors' samples. The sample taken for sequencing was tumor tissue. The rearrangement uses TRBV12-3 or TRBV12-4 and TRBJ2-7; D gene uncertain. CDR3 in amino acids: CASSKNKERASYEQYF. The CDR3 DNA is TGTGCCAGCAGTAAGAACAAGGAACGGGCCTCCTACGAGCAGTACTTC.